These 11 T cell receptor beta chains came from one sample sequenced in a study of blood T cell repertoires in COVID-19. TCRdb's copy holds only in-frame clones and misses some; the assay was immunoSEQ multiplex PCR. The sample holds 140,000 or so clones, more than 70% seen once. Sequenced: peripheral blood. Receptors originate from a woman aged 45-60 years with acute or convalescent COVID-19.

V gene TRBV7-9 combines with J gene TRBJ2-5; 9 nucleotides align to TRBD2. The ends lost 11 bases at V and 4 bases at J; junction bases unmatched: 8. CDR1 SEHNR and CDR2 FQNEAQ come from the germline V gene (reference sequence). The CDR3 totals 13 residues. The CDR3 protein is CAGSGGVSETQYF. The CDR3 DNA reads TGTGCCGGTAGCGGGGGAGTTTCAGAGACCCAGTACTTC.

The CDR3, as DNA: TGTGCCTGGTGGGTTCCTTTCGACAGGGCGAACTATGGCTACACCTTC. Amino acids: CAWWVPFDRANYGYTF. V is TRBV30 and J is TRBJ1-2; 7 bases match TRBD1. Germline CDR1 reads GTSNPN; CDR2 reads SVGIG (reference sequence). V lost 5 bases to trimming and J lost 2 bases; unmatched junction nucleotides: 14. This CDR3 contains 16 residues.

The rearrangement uses TRBV7-6 and TRBJ1-2; 8 bases agree with TRBD1. Germline loops: CDR1 SGHVS, CDR2 FNYEAQ. The ends lost 3 bases at V and 6 bases at J; junction bases unmatched: 6. The CDR3 extends over 14 amino acids. The CDR3 nucleotides read TGTGCCAGCAGCTTGACGGACAGGGCGGATGGCTACACCTTC. Its protein is CASSLTDRADGYTF.

The sample holds one count of this clone. The rearrangement uses TRBV2 and TRBJ2-1; tentatively, D is TRBD2 (5 bases). The CDR3 runs 13 residues. CDR1 SNHLY and CDR2 FYNNEI come from the germline V gene. The V end lost 11 bases, the J end lost 4 bases, and 15 bases lay between the germline ends. CDR3 sequence (DNA): TGTGCCCATGGGGAGACTTTATACAATGAGCAGTTCTTC. Residues: CAHGETLYNEQFF.

This rearrangement joins TRBV7-9 to TRBJ1-5, with D unclear. This CDR3 is built from 17 residues. Between the trimmed V and J ends, which lost 0 bases and 1 base, there was a span of 13 bases. From germline, CDR1 is SEHNR and CDR2 FQNEAQ (reference sequence). The CDR3: CASSLADGDGSNQPQHF. Here the CDR3 DNA reads TGTGCCAGCAGCTTAGCGGACGGGGATGGAAGCAATCAGCCCCAGCATTTT.

This chain joins TRBV7-2 and TRBJ2-7, with a tentative D call TRBD1 (6 bases). Germline V CDR1 and CDR2: SGHTA, FQGNSA. The CDR3 runs to 12 residues. CDR3 nucleotide sequence: TGTGCCAGCAGCTTTTCGGGGAACAGGGTTAGAGTC. This translates into CASSFSGNRVRV.

V and J are TRBV19 and TRBJ1-6, with no clear D. Trimming cost V 3 bases and J 8 bases, with 20 bases left between them. The CDR3 has 17 residues. CDR1 is LNHDA, CDR2 SQIVND, per germline (reference sequence). Here the CDR3 reads CASSILGVGAYHSPLHF. The DNA for the CDR3 is TGTGCCAGTAGTATTCTGGGAGTGGGCGCGTACCATTCACCCCTCCACTTT. Full variable domain (rest looked up from reference TRBV19 and TRBJ1-6): DGGITQSPKYLFRKEGQNVTLSCEQNLNHDAMYWYRQDPGQGLRLIYYSQIVNDFQKGDIAEGYSVSREKKESFPLTVTSAQKNPTAFYLCASSILGVGAYHSPLHFGNGTRLTVT.

The chain recombines TRBV6-2 or TRBV6-3 with TRBJ1-6, with 8 nucleotides matching TRBD1. The CDR3 is made up of 16 amino acids. The germline V gene encodes CDR1 MNHEY and CDR2 SVGEGT. V dropped 0 bases and J dropped 7; count of bases not matched to a gene: 5. The CDR3 spells CASSYSGTGNNSPLHF. CDR3 coding DNA: TGTGCCAGCAGTTACTCGGGGACAGGAAACAATTCACCCCTCCACTTT.

The chain combines TRBV5-6 with TRBJ1-4, with 8 bases fitting TRBD1. With 4 bases clipped from V and 8 bases from J, the junction kept 7 bases outside the gene matches. The CDR3 loop spans 14 amino acids. Germline assignment: CDR1 SGHDT and CDR2 YYEEEE. The CDR3 region has the DNA TGTGCCAGCAGCCACGGACAGGGAGGGGAAAAACTGTTTTTT. This translates into CASSHGQGGEKLFF.

The chain links TRBV7-8 to TRBJ2-3; 7 nucleotides agree with TRBD2. The J segment lost 1 base and the V segment lost 3 bases, leaving 1 base of the junction unmatched. Per germline, CDR1 SGHVS and CDR2 FQNEAQ. This CDR3 comprises 14 residues. The CDR3 region has the DNA TGTGCCAGCAGCTTCCGGGGGGGCACAGATACGCAGTATTTT. Translating gives CASSFRGGTDTQYF.

The chain combines TRBV30 with TRBJ2-5; 8 bases line up with TRBD2. Unmatched junction bases numbered 9, after V lost 4 bases and J lost 5 bases. In germline, CDR1 is GTSNPN, CDR2 SVGIG (reference sequence). The CDR3 loop spans 14 amino acids. The CDR3 sequence is CAWTGGAIRETQYF. The CDR3 DNA reads TGTGCCTGGACGGGGGGGGCTATCAGGGAGACCCAGTACTTC. Looking up the rest from reference TRBV30 and TRBJ2-5 gives the full variable domain: SQTIHQWPATLVQPVGSPLSLECTVEGTSNPNLYWYRQAAGRGLQLLFYSVGIGQISSEVPQNLSASRPQDRQFILSSKKLLLSDSGFYLCAWTGGAIRETQYFGPGTRLLVL.